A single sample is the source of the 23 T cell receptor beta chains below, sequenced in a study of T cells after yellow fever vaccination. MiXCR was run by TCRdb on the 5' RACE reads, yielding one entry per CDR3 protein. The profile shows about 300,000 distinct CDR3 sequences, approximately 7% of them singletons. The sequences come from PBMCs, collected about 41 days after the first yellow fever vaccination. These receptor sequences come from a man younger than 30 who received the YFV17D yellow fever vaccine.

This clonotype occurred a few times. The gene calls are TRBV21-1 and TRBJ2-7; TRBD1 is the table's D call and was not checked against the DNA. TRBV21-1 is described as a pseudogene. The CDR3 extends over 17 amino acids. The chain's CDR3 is CASSKHSNGDRPYEQYV. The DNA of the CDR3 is TGTGCCAGCAGCAAACACTCCAACGGGGACAGACCCTACGAGCAGTACGTC.

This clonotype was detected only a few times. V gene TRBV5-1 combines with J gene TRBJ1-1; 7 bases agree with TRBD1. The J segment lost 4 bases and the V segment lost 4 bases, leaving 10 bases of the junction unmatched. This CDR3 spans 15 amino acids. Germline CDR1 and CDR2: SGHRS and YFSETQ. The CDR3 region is CASSPDRAGATEAFF. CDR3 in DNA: TGCGCCAGCAGCCCAGACAGGGCGGGCGCCACTGAAGCTTTCTTT.

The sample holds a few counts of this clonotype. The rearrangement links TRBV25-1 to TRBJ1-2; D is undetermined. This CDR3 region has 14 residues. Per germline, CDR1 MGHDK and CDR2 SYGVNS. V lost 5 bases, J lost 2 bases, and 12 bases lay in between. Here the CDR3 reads CASSPRWENYGYTF. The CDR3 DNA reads TGTGCCAGCAGTCCTAGATGGGAAAACTATGGCTACACCTTC.

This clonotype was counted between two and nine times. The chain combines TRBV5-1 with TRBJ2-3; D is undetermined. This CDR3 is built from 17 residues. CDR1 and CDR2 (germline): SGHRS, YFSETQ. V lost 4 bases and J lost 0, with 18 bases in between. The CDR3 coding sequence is TGCGCCAGCAGCCTCCGCCAACCGGGTGGGAGCACAGATACGCAGTATTTT. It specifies CASSLRQPGGSTDTQYF. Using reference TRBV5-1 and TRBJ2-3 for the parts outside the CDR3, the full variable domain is KAGVTQTPRYLIKTRGQQVTLSCSPISGHRSVSWYQQTPGQGLQFLFEYFSETQRNKGNFPGRFSGRQFSNSRSEMNVSTLELGDSALYLCASSLRQPGGSTDTQYFGPGTRLTVL.

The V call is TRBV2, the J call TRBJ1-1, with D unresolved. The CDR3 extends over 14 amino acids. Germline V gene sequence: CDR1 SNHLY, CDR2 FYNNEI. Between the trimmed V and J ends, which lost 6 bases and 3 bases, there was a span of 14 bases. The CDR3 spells CASSAHEGDTEAFF. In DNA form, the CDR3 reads TGTGCCAGCAGCGCTCACGAGGGAGACACTGAAGCTTTCTTT.

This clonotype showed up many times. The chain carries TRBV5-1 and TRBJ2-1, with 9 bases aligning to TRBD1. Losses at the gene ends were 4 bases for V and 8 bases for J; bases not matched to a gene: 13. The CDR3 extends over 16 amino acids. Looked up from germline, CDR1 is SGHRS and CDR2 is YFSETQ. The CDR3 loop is CASSGWDREVVHEQFF. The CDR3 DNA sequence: TGCGCCAGCAGCGGCTGGGACAGGGAGGTGGTTCATGAGCAGTTCTTC.

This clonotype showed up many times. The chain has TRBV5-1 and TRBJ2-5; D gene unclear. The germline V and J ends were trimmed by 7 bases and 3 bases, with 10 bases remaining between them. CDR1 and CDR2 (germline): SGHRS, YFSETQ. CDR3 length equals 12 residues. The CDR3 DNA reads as TGCGCCAGCCCCTATATTGAAGAGACCCAGTACTTC. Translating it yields CASPYIEETQYF.

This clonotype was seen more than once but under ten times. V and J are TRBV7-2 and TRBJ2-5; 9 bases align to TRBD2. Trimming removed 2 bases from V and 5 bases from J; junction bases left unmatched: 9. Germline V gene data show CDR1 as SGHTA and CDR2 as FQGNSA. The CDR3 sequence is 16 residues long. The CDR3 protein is CASSLRPSGALETQYF. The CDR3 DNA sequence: TGTGCCAGCAGCTTACGCCCTAGCGGGGCCCTTGAGACCCAGTACTTC.

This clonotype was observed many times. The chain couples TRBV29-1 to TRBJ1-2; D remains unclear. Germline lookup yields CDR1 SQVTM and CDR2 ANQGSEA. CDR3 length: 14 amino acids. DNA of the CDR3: TGCACCACGTTGAGGGCAAAATCTCCTTATGGCTACACCTTC. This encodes CTTLRAKSPYGYTF.

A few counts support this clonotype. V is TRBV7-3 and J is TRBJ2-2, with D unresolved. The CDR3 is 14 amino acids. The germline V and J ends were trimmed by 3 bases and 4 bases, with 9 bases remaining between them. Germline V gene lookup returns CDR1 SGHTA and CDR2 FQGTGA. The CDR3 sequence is CASSFGLGTGELFF. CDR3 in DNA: TGTGCCAGCAGCTTTGGGTTGGGCACCGGGGAGCTGTTTTTT.

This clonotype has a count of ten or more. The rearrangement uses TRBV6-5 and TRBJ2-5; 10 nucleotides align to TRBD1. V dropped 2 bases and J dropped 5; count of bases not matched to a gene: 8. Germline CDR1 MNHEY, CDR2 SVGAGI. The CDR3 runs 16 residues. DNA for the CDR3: TGTGCCAGCAGTTACCTCCGGACAGGGGGTAGGGAGACCCAGTACTTC. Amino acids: CASSYLRTGGRETQYF.

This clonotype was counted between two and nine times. CDR3: CASSLEDWSYNEQFF. The DNA of the CDR3 is TGTGCCAGCAGCTTAGAGGACTGGAGCTACAATGAGCAGTTCTTC. The V call is TRBV7-2, the J call TRBJ2-1; D might be TRBD2 (5 bases). Germline V gives CDR1 SGHTA, CDR2 FQGNSA. V was trimmed by 1 base and J by 3 bases, leaving 10 bases between them. CDR3 length: 15 residues.

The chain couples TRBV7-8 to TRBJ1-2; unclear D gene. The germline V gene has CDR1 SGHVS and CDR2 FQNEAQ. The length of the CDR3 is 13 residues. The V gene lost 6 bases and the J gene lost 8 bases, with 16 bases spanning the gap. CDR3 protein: CASSPQVDRGYTF. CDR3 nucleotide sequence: TGTGCCAGCAGTCCCCAGGTAGACCGGGGCTACACCTTC.

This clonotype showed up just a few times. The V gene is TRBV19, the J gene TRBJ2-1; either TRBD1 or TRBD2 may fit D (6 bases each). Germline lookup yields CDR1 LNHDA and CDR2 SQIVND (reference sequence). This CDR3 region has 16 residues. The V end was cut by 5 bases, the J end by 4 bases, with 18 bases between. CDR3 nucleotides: TGTGCCAGTAGTCCCCCCCGGGGGCCTTCGTACAATGAGCAGTTCTTC. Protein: CASSPPRGPSYNEQFF. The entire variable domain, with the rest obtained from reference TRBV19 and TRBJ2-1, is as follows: DGGITQSPKYLFRKEGQNVTLSCEQNLNHDAMYWYRQDPGQGLRLIYYSQIVNDFQKGDIAEGYSVSREKKESFPLTVTSAQKNPTAFYLCASSPPRGPSYNEQFFGPGTRLTVL.

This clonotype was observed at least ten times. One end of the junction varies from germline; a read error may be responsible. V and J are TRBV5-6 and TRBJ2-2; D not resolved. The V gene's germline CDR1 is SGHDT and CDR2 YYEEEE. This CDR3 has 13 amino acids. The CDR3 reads CASSLANTGELFF. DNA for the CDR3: TGTGCCAGCAGTTTGGCGAACACCGGGGAGCTGTTTTTT.

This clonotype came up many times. This CDR3 is CSGLGQQTGELFF. The CDR3 coding sequence is TGCAGCGGCCTGGGACAGCAGACCGGGGAGCTGTTTTTT. The V gene is TRBV29-1, the J gene TRBJ2-2; 7 positions agree with TRBD1. V shed 7 bases and J 5 bases; nucleotides not matched to a gene: 7. This CDR3 has 13 amino acids. CDR1 and CDR2 (germline): SQVTM, ANQGSEA.

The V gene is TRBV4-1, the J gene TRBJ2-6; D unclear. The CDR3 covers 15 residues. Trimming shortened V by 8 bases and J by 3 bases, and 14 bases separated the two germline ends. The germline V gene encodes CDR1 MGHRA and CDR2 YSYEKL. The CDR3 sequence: CASSKGQDGANVLTF. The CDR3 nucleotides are TGCGCCAGCTCGAAAGGGCAGGATGGGGCCAACGTCCTGACTTTC.

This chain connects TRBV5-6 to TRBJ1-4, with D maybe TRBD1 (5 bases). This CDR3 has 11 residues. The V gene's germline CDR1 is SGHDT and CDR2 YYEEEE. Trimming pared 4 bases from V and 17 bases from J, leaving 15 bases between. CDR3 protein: CASSRGGNRFF. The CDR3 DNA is TGTGCCAGCAGCCGGGGGGGGAATCGTTTTTTT.

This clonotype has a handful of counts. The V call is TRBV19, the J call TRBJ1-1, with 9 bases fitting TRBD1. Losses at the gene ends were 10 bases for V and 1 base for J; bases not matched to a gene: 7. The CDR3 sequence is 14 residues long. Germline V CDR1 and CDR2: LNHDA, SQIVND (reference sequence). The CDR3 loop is CATALQGANTEAFF. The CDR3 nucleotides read TGTGCCACCGCATTACAGGGGGCGAACACTGAAGCTTTCTTT. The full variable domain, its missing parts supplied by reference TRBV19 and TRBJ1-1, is DGGITQSPKYLFRKEGQNVTLSCEQNLNHDAMYWYRQDPGQGLRLIYYSQIVNDFQKGDIAEGYSVSREKKESFPLTVTSAQKNPTAFYLCATALQGANTEAFFGQGTRLTVV.

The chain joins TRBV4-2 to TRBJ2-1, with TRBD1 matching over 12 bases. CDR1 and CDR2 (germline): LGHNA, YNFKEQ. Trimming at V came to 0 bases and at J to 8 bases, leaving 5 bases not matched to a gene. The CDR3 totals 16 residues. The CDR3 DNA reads TGTGCCAGCAGCCAAGAAGGGGACAGGGGGCTCGATGAGCAGTTCTTC. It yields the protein CASSQEGDRGLDEQFF.

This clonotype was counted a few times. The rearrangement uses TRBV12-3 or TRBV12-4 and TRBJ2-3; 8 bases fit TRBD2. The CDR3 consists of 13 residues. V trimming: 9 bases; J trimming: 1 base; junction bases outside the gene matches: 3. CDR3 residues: CASTTSGTDTQYF. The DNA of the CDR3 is TGTGCCAGTACGACTAGCGGCACAGATACGCAGTATTTT.

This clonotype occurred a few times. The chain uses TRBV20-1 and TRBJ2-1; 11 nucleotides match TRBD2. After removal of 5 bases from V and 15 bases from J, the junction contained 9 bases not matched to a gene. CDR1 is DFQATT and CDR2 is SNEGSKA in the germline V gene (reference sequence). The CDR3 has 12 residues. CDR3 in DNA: TGCAGTGCTCCCCAGACTAGCGGGACGGTGTTCTTC. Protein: CSAPQTSGTVFF.

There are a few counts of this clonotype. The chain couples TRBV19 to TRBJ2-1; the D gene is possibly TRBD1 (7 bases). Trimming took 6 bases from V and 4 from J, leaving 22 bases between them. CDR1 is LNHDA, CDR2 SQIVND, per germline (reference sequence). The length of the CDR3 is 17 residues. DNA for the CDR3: TGTGCCAGTAGGGTCGGCGTGCAGGGGGGTCGATACAATGAGCAGTTCTTC. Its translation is CASRVGVQGGRYNEQFF.